Below are 10 T cell receptor beta chains sequenced from a single sample in a study of blood T cell repertoires in COVID-19. Profiling relied on immunoSEQ multiplex PCR, and the TCRdb table lists in-frame clones only, not all of them. This repertoire shows about 61,000 clones, about 78% found once; its top ten account for roughly a fifth. Sequenced input: peripheral blood. These receptors were collected from a man aged 80 or over with active or convalescent COVID-19.

Relative to its sample, this clone is medium-sized. J is TRBJ2-7 and V is TRBV6-1; D possibly corresponds to TRBD1 (6 bases). The CDR3 loop spans 15 amino acids. Germline values: CDR1 MNHNS, CDR2 SASEGT. With 2 bases removed from V and 2 bases from J, the gap between germline ends came to 13 bases. The CDR3 is CASSETGFLAYEQYF. The CDR3, as DNA: TGTGCCAGCAGTGAAACAGGGTTTCTTGCCTACGAGCAGTACTTC.

The genes are TRBV9 and TRBJ2-3, with D possibly TRBD1 on 6 matching bases. This CDR3 contains 18 residues. Trimming removed 0 bases from V and 1 base from J, with 18 bases in between. Germline V CDR1 and CDR2: SGDLS, YYNGEE. CDR3 sequence: CASSVARTRDIGTDTQYF. DNA for the CDR3: TGTGCCAGCAGCGTAGCCCGGACCCGGGACATTGGCACAGATACGCAGTATTTT.

The chain recombines TRBV7-6 with TRBJ2-1; 9 bases are a match to TRBD2. Losses at the gene ends were 6 bases for V and 9 bases for J; bases not matched to a gene: 3. The CDR3 runs to 12 residues. Germline assignment: CDR1 SGHVS and CDR2 FNYEAQ. Here the CDR3 DNA reads TGTGCCAGCAGTCGAGCGGGGGGTGAGCAGTTCTTC. It yields the protein CASSRAGGEQFF.

This rearrangement joins TRBV4-1 to TRBJ1-4, with 9 positions matching TRBD1. Per the germline V gene, CDR1 is MGHRA and CDR2 is YSYEKL. Trimming at V came to 4 bases and at J to 7 bases, leaving 7 bases not matched to a gene. The CDR3 sequence is 15 residues long. DNA of the CDR3: TGCGCCAGCAGCCCTAGGCCGGGACAGGGTGAAAAACTGTTTTTT. As protein: CASSPRPGQGEKLFF.

In this sample, this clone turned up a few times. The rearrangement links TRBV7-9 to TRBJ2-7; 10 nucleotides agree with TRBD2. CDR1 is SEHNR, CDR2 FQNEAQ, per germline (reference sequence). The CDR3 runs to 14 residues. Trimming removed 2 bases from V and 3 bases from J; junction bases left unmatched: 1. The CDR3, as DNA: TGTGCCAGCAGCTTATCTAGCGGGAGCTACGAGCAGTACTTC. This translates into CASSLSSGSYEQYF. Drawing the rest from reference TRBV7-9 and TRBJ2-7, the complete variable domain is DTGVSQNPRHKITKRGQNVTFRCDPISEHNRLYWYRQTLGQGPEFLTYFQNEAQLEKSRLLSDRFSAERPKGSFSTLEIQRTEQGDSAMYLCASSLSSGSYEQYFGPGTRLTVT.

The CDR3, as DNA: TGCGCCAGCAGGAGCAACACCGGGGAGCTGTTTTTT. Its translation is CASRSNTGELFF. V is TRBV10-1 and J is TRBJ2-2; D is undetermined. The CDR3 runs to 12 residues. Per the germline V gene, CDR1 is WNHNN and CDR2 is SYGVQD (reference sequence). V was clipped by 6 bases and J by 2 bases, with 4 bases between them.

The chain joins TRBV4-2 to TRBJ1-5, with D unclear. The CDR3 contains 13 residues. V lost 0 bases and J lost 5, with 5 bases in between. Looked up from germline, CDR1 is LGHNA and CDR2 is YNFKEQ. The CDR3 is CASSQDRDQPQHF. For the CDR3, the DNA is TGTGCCAGCAGCCAAGATCGTGATCAGCCCCAGCATTTT.

This clone came up once. The chain joins TRBV10-3 to TRBJ2-3; 8 nucleotides line up with TRBD2. The V and J ends lost 2 bases and 1 base, in that order; junction bases with no gene match: 5. The CDR3 is 16 residues long. Germline V gene lookup returns CDR1 ENHRY and CDR2 SYGVKD. CDR3 DNA sequence: TGTGCCATCAGTGAGACCCCGGGGGGGGGCACAGATACGCAGTATTTT. Encoded protein: CAISETPGGGTDTQYF.

J is TRBJ2-1 and V is TRBV5-1, with 8 bases that match TRBD1. From germline, CDR1 is SGHRS and CDR2 YFSETQ. V lost 0 bases, J lost 7 bases, and 3 bases stayed unmatched. CDR3 length: 14 residues. CDR3 in amino acids: CASSLGQGANEQFF. The CDR3, as DNA: TGCGCCAGCAGCTTGGGGCAGGGGGCGAATGAGCAGTTCTTC.

This chain uses TRBV2 with TRBJ2-6, with D possibly matching TRBD1 (5 bases). In germline, CDR1 is SNHLY, CDR2 FYNNEI. The V and J ends lost 6 bases and 1 base respectively, with 10 bases between them. CDR3 size: 15 residues. CDR3: CASRRTISGANVLTF. The CDR3 nucleotides are TGTGCCAGCAGACGGACAATTTCTGGGGCCAACGTCCTGACTTTC.